Each of the 25 T cell receptor beta chains below was sequenced from the same sample in a study of blood T cell repertoires in COVID-19. Here immunoSEQ multiplex PCR was the method, and the copy in TCRdb shows in-frame clones only, minus some. The data contain 120,000 to 150,000 clones, 65% to 90% of them singletons. Material: peripheral blood. These receptors were obtained from a man aged 50-60 years with acute or convalescent COVID-19.

The gene calls are TRBV5-6 and TRBJ1-2, with no clear D. CDR3 size: 16 residues. V was clipped by 0 bases and J by 2 bases, with 14 bases between them. The V gene's germline CDR1 is SGHDT and CDR2 YYEEEE. The CDR3 loop reads CASSLGRDGRNYGYTF. Written as DNA, the CDR3 is TGTGCCAGCAGCTTGGGGAGAGACGGCCGGAACTATGGCTACACCTTC.

The V call is TRBV27, the J call TRBJ1-1, with 9 bases that match TRBD1. Germline V gene lookup returns CDR1 MNHEY and CDR2 SMNVEV (reference sequence). The CDR3 sequence is 13 residues long. The junction had 3 bases not matched to a gene; V was cut back by 5 bases and J by 5 bases. CDR3 sequence (DNA): TGTGCCAGCAGTACCGGGACAGGGACTGAAGCTTTCTTT. This gives the protein CASSTGTGTEAFF.

The chain is built from TRBV12-5 and TRBJ1-1, with D hard to call. The CDR3 has 14 amino acids. V was cut by 2 bases and J by 0 bases, with 7 bases left in between. The V gene's germline CDR1 is LGHNT and CDR2 FRNRAP. DNA for the CDR3: TGTGCTAGTGGTTTGAACAGATTGAACACTGAAGCTTTCTTT. Its protein is CASGLNRLNTEAFF.

The chain joins TRBV5-5 to TRBJ2-5; unclear D gene. Trimming pared 2 bases from V and 0 bases from J, leaving 8 bases between. The CDR3 loop spans 14 amino acids. CDR1 is SGHKS, CDR2 YYEKEE, per germline (reference sequence). CDR3 in DNA: TGTGCCAGCAGCTTCGGGTCTTACCAAGAGACCCAGTACTTC. This encodes CASSFGSYQETQYF.

This clone was recorded a few times. The chain recombines TRBV11-2 with TRBJ1-1, with D maybe TRBD1 (5 bases). V dropped 5 bases and J dropped 3 bases, with 10 bases sitting between them. The CDR3 totals 13 residues. Germline V CDR1 and CDR2: SGHAT, FQNNGV. The CDR3 coding sequence is TGTGCCAGCAGCGTTCAGGGTGACACTGAAGCTTTCTTT. The encoded protein is CASSVQGDTEAFF.

This chain joins TRBV6-5 and TRBJ1-5; tentative D call: TRBD1 (5 bases). The CDR3 is made up of 15 amino acids. Trimming shortened V by 6 bases and J by 2 bases, and 14 bases separated the two germline ends. The V gene's germline CDR1 is MNHEY and CDR2 SVGAGI. CDR3 in DNA: TGTGCCAGCAGCCCCATGCAGGGTGGCAATCAGCCCCAGCATTTT. Its protein product is CASSPMQGGNQPQHF.

This clone was counted only a few times. This chain uses TRBV9 with TRBJ1-2, with TRBD1 as a possible D gene (6 bases). This CDR3 region has 16 residues. Trimming took off 3 bases at V and 5 bases at J, with 20 bases between the two ends. The V gene's germline CDR1 is SGDLS and CDR2 YYNGEE. This CDR3 is CASSDYSRQAGYGYTF. The CDR3 DNA is TGTGCCAGCAGCGACTACTCTAGACAGGCCGGGTATGGCTACACCTTC.

The V call is TRBV28, the J call TRBJ1-2; a weak D match, TRBD1 (5 bases). The V gene's germline CDR1 is MDHEN and CDR2 SYDVKM. The CDR3 length is 14 residues. V lost 8 bases to trimming and J lost 4 bases, with 17 bases between them. CDR3 nucleotide sequence: TGTGCCAGCTCTCGGGAGGGGCTCGGCTATGGCTACACCTTC. The encoded protein is CASSREGLGYGYTF.

The chain uses TRBV5-4 and TRBJ2-3, with 12 bases aligning to TRBD2. V lost 4 bases to trimming and J lost 6 bases; unmatched junction nucleotides: 12. This CDR3 region has 17 residues. Germline V gene sequence: CDR1 SGHNT, CDR2 YYREEE (reference sequence). The CDR3, as DNA: TGTGCCAGCAGCCAAGGACTAGCGGGGTTCACCACGGATACGCAGTATTTT. Translation gives CASSQGLAGFTTDTQYF.

The chain recombines TRBV15 with TRBJ1-5; tentative D call: TRBD1 (5 bases). V was shortened by 3 bases and J by 6 bases, with 12 bases between the two germline ends. CDR3 size: 14 residues. Germline V gene data show CDR1 as LNHNV and CDR2 as YYDKDF (reference sequence). In DNA form, the CDR3 reads TGTGCCACCAGCAGGGGGGAGGGCGGTCAGCCCCAGCATTTT. This sequence encodes CATSRGEGGQPQHF.

This clone was counted a few times. The chain employs TRBV10-1 and TRBJ2-7, with 8 nucleotides matching TRBD2. J gave up 6 bases and V 0 bases, and 7 bases lay outside the gene matches. The CDR3 loop spans 15 amino acids. Germline V gives CDR1 WNHNN, CDR2 SYGVQD (reference sequence). As DNA, the CDR3 is TGCGCCAGCAGTGAGTCGCTAGCGGGCCTTGGCGAGCAGTACTTC. It translates to CASSESLAGLGEQYF.

The genes are TRBV14 and TRBJ1-2; TRBD1 agrees at 7 bases. Germline V lookup: CDR1 SGHDN, CDR2 FVKESK. CDR3 size: 15 residues. The J segment lost 8 bases and the V segment lost 0 bases, leaving 9 bases of the junction unmatched. The CDR3 here is CASSQEGTVSGGYTF. CDR3 in DNA: TGTGCCAGCAGCCAAGAGGGGACAGTGTCAGGAGGCTACACCTTC.

This clone was seen only once. This chain connects TRBV4-1 to TRBJ2-3, with D possibly being TRBD1 (5 bases). The CDR3 sequence is 15 residues long. Trimming took off 5 bases at V and 5 bases at J, with 17 bases between the two ends. CDR1 and CDR2 (germline): MGHRA, YSYEKL. The CDR3 protein is CASSSPSVGLDTQYF. In nucleotides, the CDR3 is TGCGCCAGCAGCTCCCCATCAGTGGGGCTAGATACGCAGTATTTT.

J is TRBJ2-3 and V is TRBV11-3, with 10 bases matching TRBD2. The germline V gene encodes CDR1 SGHNT and CDR2 YENEEA. After removal of 4 bases from V and 3 bases from J, the junction contained 7 bases not matched to a gene. This CDR3 has 16 amino acids. CDR3 in DNA: TGTGCCAGCAGCTGGACTAGCGGAAGGAGGACAGATACGCAGTATTTT. Its translation: CASSWTSGRRTDTQYF.

The V gene is TRBV6-2 or TRBV6-3, the J gene TRBJ1-5; D unresolved. Per the germline V gene, CDR1 is MNHEY and CDR2 is SVGEGT. The CDR3 runs 14 residues. V lost 2 bases and J 0 bases, leaving 5 bases between the germline ends. In DNA, the CDR3 is TGTGCCAGCAGTTACCCAGATAGCAATCAGCCCCAGCATTTT. Its protein is CASSYPDSNQPQHF.

The chain recombines TRBV5-1 with TRBJ1-4; possibly TRBD1 for D (5 bases). This CDR3 comprises 15 residues. The germline gives CDR1 SGHRS, CDR2 YFSETQ. Trimming removed 5 bases from V and 0 bases from J, with 11 bases in between. The CDR3, as DNA: TGCGCCAGCAGTTTGCAGGGTGCAACTAATGAAAAACTGTTTTTT. It yields the protein CASSLQGATNEKLFF.

This chain joins TRBV24-1 and TRBJ2-1; 10 nucleotides line up with TRBD2. Germline assignment: CDR1 KGHDR and CDR2 SFDVKD. Losses at the gene ends were 2 bases for V and 0 bases for J; bases not matched to a gene: 18. This CDR3 is built from 22 residues. CDR3 sequence (DNA): TGTGCCACCAGTGATTCCCCGGGGGCTAGCGGGAGTTCCATAGCCTCCTACAATGAGCAGTTCTTC. Translating gives CATSDSPGASGSSIASYNEQFF.

The chain links TRBV27 to TRBJ2-7; 7 bases are shared with TRBD1. The CDR3 spans 14 residues. Germline CDR1 is MNHEY and CDR2 is SMNVEV (reference sequence). Losses at the gene ends were 6 bases for V and 3 bases for J; bases not matched to a gene: 8. CDR3 sequence: CASSFRTGFYEQYF. In nucleotides, the CDR3 is TGTGCCAGCAGCTTCAGGACAGGTTTCTACGAGCAGTACTTC.

The gene calls are TRBV21-1 and TRBJ2-1; TRBD2 is the table's D call and was not checked against the DNA. TRBV21-1 is a pseudogene segment. The CDR3 sequence is 16 residues long. Here the CDR3 DNA reads TGTGCCAGCAGCAAAGAGACTAGCGGGGTTAAGGGTGAGCAGTTCTTC. This translates into CASSKETSGVKGEQFF.

The chain combines TRBV2 with TRBJ2-7; possible D gene TRBD1, 6 bases. The germline CDR1 and CDR2 sequences are SNHLY and FYNNEI. Trimming cost V 7 bases and J 4 bases, with 14 bases left between them. There are 13 residues in the CDR3. CDR3 DNA sequence: TGTGCCAGCACCTCGGGACACATTTACGAGCAGTACTTC. Amino acids: CASTSGHIYEQYF.

The genes are TRBV9 and TRBJ2-4; tentatively, D is TRBD1 (7 bases). This CDR3 is built from 16 residues. Germline-derived CDR1 and CDR2 are SGDLS and YYNGEE. Trimming cost V 0 bases and J 0 bases, with 10 bases left between them. CDR3 in DNA: TGTGCCAGCAGCGTAGACAGGGGACTAGCCAAAAACATTCAGTACTTC. Residues: CASSVDRGLAKNIQYF.

The V and J genes are TRBV5-1 and TRBJ2-3; 10 bases agree with TRBD1. The CDR3 contains 14 residues. V lost 6 bases to trimming and J lost 4 bases; unmatched junction nucleotides: 5. CDR1 and CDR2 from the germline V gene are SGHRS and YFSETQ. In nucleotides, the CDR3 is TGCGCCAGCACCGGGACAGGGGAGCCAGATACGCAGTATTTT. Its protein is CASTGTGEPDTQYF.

The chain recombines TRBV30 with TRBJ1-6, with 10 positions matching TRBD1. CDR3 length: 14 amino acids. Trimming cost V 2 bases and J 7 bases; bases outside gene matches: 2. Looked up from germline, CDR1 is GTSNPN and CDR2 is SVGIG (reference sequence). Written as DNA, the CDR3 is TGTGCCTGGAGTCAGGACAGGGGGAATTCACCCCTCCACTTT. Its protein product is CAWSQDRGNSPLHF.

The chain recombines TRBV27 with TRBJ1-5; perhaps TRBD1 as D (5 bases). CDR1 MNHEY and CDR2 SMNVEV come from the germline V gene (reference sequence). The CDR3 is 16 residues long. Trimming removed 2 bases at V and 6 bases at J, with 17 bases between. CDR3 sequence reads: CASSLRVTGGGQPQHF. CDR3 coding DNA: TGTGCCAGCAGTTTAAGGGTGACCGGGGGGGGTCAGCCCCAGCATTTT.

The V gene is TRBV24-1, the J gene TRBJ1-5, with D tentatively TRBD1 (6 bases). The CDR3 extends over 17 amino acids. Germline V gives CDR1 KGHDR, CDR2 SFDVKD. V dropped 2 bases and J dropped 0 bases, with 13 bases sitting between them. The CDR3 DNA is TGTGCCACCAGTGATTCGGGGGGGCCGGGTAGCAATCAGCCCCAGCATTTT. Its protein is CATSDSGGPGSNQPQHF.